Shown below are 20 T cell receptor beta chains from a single sample sequenced in a study of blood T cell repertoires in COVID-19. Generated by immunoSEQ multiplex PCR, the TCRdb table keeps only in-frame clones and is missing some. The sample has roughly 230,000 clones, about 90% seen once; the top ten hold about 2.1%. Material: peripheral blood. These receptor sequences come from a woman aged 55-69 years with COVID-19, enrolled during active disease.

V gene TRBV7-9 combines with J gene TRBJ1-6; 8 bases are a match to TRBD1. The CDR3 is made up of 18 amino acids. The germline V gene encodes CDR1 SEHNR and CDR2 FQNEAQ (reference sequence). Trimming at V came to 0 bases and at J to 6 bases, leaving 10 bases not matched to a gene. CDR3 amino acids: CASSLALRRQGRNSPLHF. Written as DNA, the CDR3 is TGTGCCAGCAGCTTAGCCCTCAGACGACAGGGGCGTAATTCACCCCTCCACTTT.

This chain connects TRBV4-3 to TRBJ1-4; D is undetermined. CDR3 size: 15 residues. V dropped 0 bases and J dropped 8 bases, with 13 bases sitting between them. In germline, CDR1 is LGHNA, CDR2 YSLEER. In DNA, the CDR3 is TGCGCCAGCAGCCAAGACCGGGGAGGGATCGAAAAACTGTTTTTT. Protein sequence: CASSQDRGGIEKLFF.

The genes are TRBV4-2 and TRBJ2-2; D not resolved. The CDR3 covers 15 residues. V shed 1 base and J shed 1 base, with 7 bases lying between them. Germline V CDR1 and CDR2: LGHNA, YNFKEQ. The CDR3 spells CASSQVQMNTGELFF. The CDR3 coding sequence is TGTGCCAGCAGCCAAGTGCAGATGAACACCGGGGAGCTGTTTTTT.

The V and J genes are TRBV10-2 and TRBJ1-4, with D tentatively TRBD1 (5 bases). The CDR3 is 14 residues long. Germline CDR1 WSHSY, CDR2 SAAADI. Between the trimmed V and J ends, which lost 7 bases and 6 bases, there was a span of 15 bases. The CDR3 DNA is TGCGCCAGCAAGGCTGACAGTCTGGATGAAAAACTGTTTTTT. This codes for CASKADSLDEKLFF.

The rearrangement joins TRBV29-1 to TRBJ1-2, with TRBD1 matching 7 bases. J lost 5 bases, V lost 5 bases, and 5 bases had no gene match. The CDR3 consists of 12 residues. Germline values: CDR1 SQVTM, CDR2 ANQGSEA. The CDR3 sequence: CSVTGTVYGYTF. The CDR3 nucleotides are TGCAGCGTTACCGGGACAGTTTATGGCTACACCTTC.

V is TRBV6-6 and J is TRBJ1-2, with D perhaps matching TRBD1 (6 bases). The V and J ends lost 5 bases and 2 bases respectively, with 24 bases between them. This CDR3 has 18 amino acids. Germline CDR1 reads MNHNY; CDR2 reads SVGAGI (reference sequence). The CDR3 sequence is CASSPRTLQGGENYGYTF. The CDR3 DNA reads as TGTGCCAGCAGTCCACGGACCTTACAGGGAGGGGAGAACTATGGCTACACCTTC.

V gene TRBV4-3 combines with J gene TRBJ1-1, with unresolved D. Looked up from germline, CDR1 is LGHNA and CDR2 is YSLEER. V was cut by 2 bases and J by 1 base, with 8 bases left in between. The length of the CDR3 is 14 residues. The chain's CDR3 is CASSQSWQNTEAFF. The CDR3 coding sequence is TGCGCCAGCAGCCAATCTTGGCAGAACACTGAAGCTTTCTTT.

The gene calls are TRBV5-4 and TRBJ1-4, with a tentative D call TRBD1 (5 bases). The CDR3 totals 16 residues. The germline V gene has CDR1 SGHNT and CDR2 YYREEE (reference sequence). V was trimmed by 0 bases and J by 3 bases, leaving 12 bases between them. This CDR3 is CASSLGGGTSNEKLFF. The CDR3 DNA follows: TGTGCCAGCAGCTTGGGGGGAGGGACTTCTAATGAAAAACTGTTTTTT.

This chain uses TRBV5-4 with TRBJ1-2; D uncertain. Trimming shortened V by 4 bases and J by 4 bases, and 14 bases separated the two germline ends. The CDR3 is 14 amino acids. The germline V gene has CDR1 SGHNT and CDR2 YYREEE (reference sequence). Here the CDR3 DNA reads TGTGCCAGCAGCCCGAAGGATCTAGGCTATGGCTACACCTTC. As protein: CASSPKDLGYGYTF.

V gene TRBV9 combines with J gene TRBJ1-5; D possibly corresponds to TRBD1 (5 bases). V was trimmed by 0 bases and J by 0 bases, leaving 10 bases between them. This CDR3 has 16 amino acids. Germline CDR1 is SGDLS and CDR2 is YYNGEE. Written as DNA, the CDR3 is TGTGCCAGCAGCGTAGGGAGGGGCGATAGCAATCAGCCCCAGCATTTT. This sequence encodes CASSVGRGDSNQPQHF.

The CDR3 region is CSVEGVRDRNGYTF. The CDR3 coding sequence is TGCAGCGTTGAAGGAGTTAGGGACAGAAATGGCTACACCTTC. The rearrangement uses TRBV29-1 and TRBJ1-2; 7 nucleotides agree with TRBD1. This CDR3 comprises 14 residues. Germline loops: CDR1 SQVTM, CDR2 ANQGSEA. The junction had 8 bases not matched to a gene; V was cut back by 1 base and J by 6 bases.

The rearrangement links TRBV6-5 to TRBJ1-6, with D tentatively TRBD1 (6 bases). This CDR3 has 14 residues. Trimming cost V 5 bases and J 7 bases, with 12 bases left between them. The V gene's germline CDR1 is MNHEY and CDR2 SVGAGI. The CDR3 is CASSTRDTNSPLHF. The CDR3, as DNA: TGTGCCAGCAGTACCCGGGACACAAATTCACCCCTCCACTTT.

The gene calls are TRBV28 and TRBJ1-5, with a weak D call TRBD1 (6 bases). V lost 5 bases and J 7 bases, leaving 15 bases between the germline ends. CDR1 and CDR2 (germline): MDHEN, SYDVKM. The CDR3 is 14 residues long. The DNA for the CDR3 is TGTGCCAGCAGTCGAGGGGGTTCCGGGCAGCCCCAGCATTTT. It is translated as CASSRGGSGQPQHF. Filled out from reference TRBV28 and TRBJ1-5, the complete variable domain reads DVKVTQSSRYLVKRTGEKVFLECVQDMDHENMFWYRQDPGLGLRLIYFSYDVKMKEKGDIPEGYSVSREKKERFSLILESASTNQTSMYLCASSRGGSGQPQHFGDGTRLSIL.

The chain employs TRBV5-1 and TRBJ2-7, with 10 nucleotides matching TRBD1. The CDR3 spans 17 residues. The ends lost 0 bases at V and 4 bases at J; junction bases unmatched: 10. Per germline, CDR1 SGHRS and CDR2 YFSETQ. DNA for the CDR3: TGCGCCAGCAGCTTGGACCCCGGGACAGGGGATATGTACGAGCAGTACTTC. It is translated as CASSLDPGTGDMYEQYF.

The J gene is TRBJ1-6, the V gene TRBV6-5; D is possibly TRBD1 (5 bases). Trimming pared 4 bases from V and 4 bases from J, leaving 11 bases between. This CDR3 has 15 residues. Germline values: CDR1 MNHEY, CDR2 SVGAGI. The CDR3 region is CASSSEGRYNSPLHF. The CDR3 DNA is TGTGCCAGCAGTTCCGAGGGGAGGTATAATTCACCCCTCCACTTT.

Remarks on this clone: This sample also contains other DNA sequences that code for the same CDR3. This chain links TRBV6-5 with TRBJ1-1; D not resolved. The CDR3 totals 13 residues. The germline CDR1 and CDR2 sequences are MNHEY and SVGAGI. Trimming took 6 bases from V and 0 from J, leaving 8 bases between them. CDR3 nucleotide sequence: TGTGCCAGCAGCCTCACAGTGAACACTGAAGCTTTCTTT. Translating it yields CASSLTVNTEAFF.

This chain links TRBV3-1 (or the pseudogene TRBV3-2) with TRBJ2-1; 9 positions agree with TRBD2. The trim removed 3 bases at V and 7 bases at J, leaving 16 bases unmatched. CDR3 length: 18 amino acids. Germline CDR1 reads LGHDT; CDR2 reads YNNKEL (reference sequence). The CDR3 DNA sequence: TGTGCCAGCAGCCAGGGACAAAAGCGGGGGGTTGTTAAGAATGAGCAGTTCTTC. Protein: CASSQGQKRGVVKNEQFF.

The chain uses TRBV6-2 or TRBV6-3 and TRBJ1-6, with 7 bases identical to TRBD1. This CDR3 is 15 amino acids long. Per germline, CDR1 MNHEY and CDR2 SVGEGT. V shed 2 bases, J shed 4 bases, and the junction held 2 bases outside the gene matches. The CDR3 bases are TGTGCCAGCAGTTACACCAGGGGGTATAATTCACCCCTCCACTTT. It is translated as CASSYTRGYNSPLHF.

The J gene is TRBJ1-4, the V gene TRBV9; D is unclear. Trimming took 3 bases from V and 0 from J, leaving 9 bases between them. This CDR3 comprises 15 residues. Germline loops: CDR1 SGDLS, CDR2 YYNGEE. CDR3 protein: CASSAIGATNEKLFF. The DNA for the CDR3 is TGTGCCAGCAGCGCGATAGGAGCAACTAATGAAAAACTGTTTTTT.

This clone appeared a single time. The J gene is TRBJ1-5, the V gene TRBV7-9; no reliable D call. CDR3 length: 13 residues. V lost 4 bases, J lost 4 bases, and 8 bases lay in between. The germline CDR1 and CDR2 sequences are SEHNR and FQNEAQ (reference sequence). In nucleotides, the CDR3 is TGTGCCAGCAGCTACGGGGTAAATCAGCCCCAGCATTTT. It codes for CASSYGVNQPQHF.